This entry describes one TCR beta chain. Which antigen it targets is not known. The record has no base qualities; no much larger clone is one base away. This sample was taken from a study of Ad26.COV2.S vaccination and SARS-CoV-2 variants (dated by TCRdb to 2020 to 2023). As for the study more broadly: Vaccine-arm donors came from COV1001, a multicentre, randomized, double-blind, placebo-controlled phase I-IIa trial of Ad26.COV2.S in healthy adults. Blinding of investigators to trial group allocation was maintained during experiments and outcome assessment. Participants in the trial were split at random into five groups of five each, receiving low-dose or high-dose Ad26.COV2.S once or twice, or else placebo on both occasions. Ad26.COV2.S was administered intramuscularly at 5 x 10^10 or 1 x 10^11 viral particles, either as a single shot or as two shots given 56 days apart. TCRbeta repertoire sequencing was used to assess the specificity and breadth of SARS-CoV-2-reactive T cell receptors after Ad26.COV2.S vaccination. The TCR-sequenced set comprised approximately 30 samples: approximately 20 Ad26.COV2.S vaccine recipients, 5 placebo recipients and 8 SARS-CoV-2 convalescent individuals. What the authors observed across the whole study: After vaccination, substantial breadth of spike-specific CD8+ and CD4+ T cell responses was reported. Comparing responses between vaccine doses or regimens was not something the study was powered to do. Non-spike TCR breadth was comparable between vaccine and placebo recipients, consistent with the vaccine containing only spike. It was noted by the authors that total T cell responses may have been underestimated by the TCR breadth and depth analyses. Ad26.COV2.S recipients had higher spike-specific TCR breadth than placebo recipients (P = 0.0014).

The CDR3 contains 17 residues, cysteine and phenylalanine counted. Only CDR3 DNA remains: 51 bases, in frame from the first base. According to the germline V gene, CDR1 reads LGHNA and CDR2 reads YNFKEQ. Deletion took 3 bases off V and 5 bases off J, with a span of 19 bases between the germline ends. The immunoSEQ Assay was the method used to sequence TCRbeta CDR3 regions. After extraction, genomic DNA underwent amplification by bias-controlled multiplex PCR, followed by high-throughput sequencing. On the study's bioinformatics: To quantify the absolute abundance of every unique TCRbeta CDR3 region, sequences were collapsed and filtered. T cell fraction was estimated by normalization of TCRbeta template counts to usable DNA, with usable DNA being measured through amplification of reference genes present in all nucleated cells. Repertoire TCRs were annotated as SARS-CoV-2-specific by exact matching of V gene, CDR3 amino acid sequence and J gene to a known reactive TCR set. The reference SARS-CoV-2 TCR set was derived from MIRA and filtered for enrichment in COVID-19-positive ImmuneCODE repertoires, a step that removed public or cross-reactive TCRs. Using the MIRA antigens, annotated TCRs were further analysed by specific ORF or by position within an ORF. Breadth was defined as the number of annotated unique rearrangements divided by the total number of unique productive rearrangements, and depth was defined as the summed frequency of the annotated unique rearrangements. Two-sided Wilcoxon rank-sum tests were applied when comparing TCR breadth between groups. TCRdb provides this immuneACCESS table in a form limited to in-frame rearrangements. Some clones are lacking; in checked studies, under half of them reflect an unresolved V gene, and why the rest are absent is not known. V, J and clone size are taken as reported in that table, and D and trimming were inferred from the DNA itself. This sample is represented by about 350,000 clones; about 88% of them were singletons. The ten largest clones add up to 6.4% of the sample.

The sample's treatment or condition label, in plain terms: some 20 received Ad26.COV2.S at low or high dose, single or two shots; several received placebo; per-sample allocation not given. For vaccine and placebo recipients, the sequenced repertoires came from samples collected on day 63 after the first injection. Between 29 July and 7 August 2020, Cohort 1b enrolled 25 adults aged 18-55 years at one site in Boston, USA. Ad26.COV2.S consisted of a replication-incompetent adenovirus type 26 vector by which a prefusion-stabilized SARS-CoV-2 spike protein from the original Wuhan strain was expressed.

The receptor's source is a person aged 18-65 years who received the Ad26.COV2.S COVID-19 vaccine or a placebo. The receptor chain draws on TRBV4-2 and TRBJ2-2; TRBD2 is a weak D gene call, 5 bases matching. The material sequenced was peripheral blood, taken in a trial of Ad26.COV2.S vaccine versus placebo. The sequenced DNA: TGTGCCAGCAGCCACCCCTCCGAGGGCCGATGGACCGGGGAGCTGTTTTTT. This gives the protein CASSHPSEGRWTGELFF.